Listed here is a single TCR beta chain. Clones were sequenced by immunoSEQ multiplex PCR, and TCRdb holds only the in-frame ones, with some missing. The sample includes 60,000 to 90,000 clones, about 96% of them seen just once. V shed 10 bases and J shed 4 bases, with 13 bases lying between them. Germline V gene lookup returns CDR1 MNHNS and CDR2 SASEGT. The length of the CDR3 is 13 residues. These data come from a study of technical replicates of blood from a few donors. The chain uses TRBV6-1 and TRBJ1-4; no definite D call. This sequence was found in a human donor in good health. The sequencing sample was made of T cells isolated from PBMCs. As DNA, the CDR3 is TGTGCCACCTCAGAGGCTTTTAATGAAAAACTGTTTTTT. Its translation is CATSEAFNEKLFF.